The clone carrying this T cell receptor (beta chain) was seen ten or more times. The antigen is not known. This sample is part of a study of human T cells and chemical hapten exposure. CDR1 is DFQATT and CDR2 is SNEGSKA in the germline V gene (reference sequence). The CDR3 runs to 12 residues. V gave up 1 base and J gave up 3 bases, with 6 bases separating them. Time point here: healthy volunteer bleed at 2 weeks. Researchers extracted total RNA from unfractionated whole blood. The study used a library that attached unique molecular identifiers to individual cDNA molecules. Per the authors' pipeline: Between roughly 23,224 and 700,000 TCRs appeared in each sample, and the median stood at about 100,000. From the RACE reads, TCRdb called clonotypes with MiXCR, one entry per CDR3 protein. TCRdb's processing, not the authors', yielded these V and J calls. The sample carries roughly 130,000 distinct CDR3 sequences, around 8.3% recorded once.

The study, taken as a whole, reports: TCRs above 1 in 1000 frequency stayed constant with DPC sensitization.

The chain recombines TRBV20-1 with TRBJ1-1; D not resolved. The sample taken for sequencing was whole blood. The sequence came from a male donor in good health. Some clones in this sample may be carry-over from other donors' samples. The DNA of the CDR3 is TGCAGTGCTAGAGCAAGGGACACTGAAGCTTTCTTT. Translated, it gives CSARARDTEAFF.